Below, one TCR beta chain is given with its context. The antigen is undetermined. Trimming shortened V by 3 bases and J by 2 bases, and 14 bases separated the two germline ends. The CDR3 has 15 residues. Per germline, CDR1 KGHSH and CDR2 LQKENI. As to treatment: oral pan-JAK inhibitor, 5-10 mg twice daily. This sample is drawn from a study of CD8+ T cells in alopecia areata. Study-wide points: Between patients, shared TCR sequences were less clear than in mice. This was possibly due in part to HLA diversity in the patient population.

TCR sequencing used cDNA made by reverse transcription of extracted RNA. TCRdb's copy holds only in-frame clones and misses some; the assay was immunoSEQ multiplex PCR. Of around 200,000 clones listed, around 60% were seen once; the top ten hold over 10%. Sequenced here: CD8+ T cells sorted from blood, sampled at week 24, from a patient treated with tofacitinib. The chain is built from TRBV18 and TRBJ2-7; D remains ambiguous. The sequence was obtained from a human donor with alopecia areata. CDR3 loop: CASSPGEATTYEQYF. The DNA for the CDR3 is TGTGCCAGCTCACCGGGCGAAGCTACCACCTACGAGCAGTACTTC. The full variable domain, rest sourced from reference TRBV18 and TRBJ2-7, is NAGVMQNPRHLVRRRGQEARLRCSPMKGHSHVYWYRQLPEEGLKFMVYLQKENIIDESGMPKERFSAEFPKEGPSILRIQQVVRGDSAAYFCASSPGEATTYEQYFGPGTRLTVT.